This T cell receptor beta chain was sequenced in a study of cytomegalovirus exposure and HLA in healthy donors. The PCR used 60 Vbeta and 13 Jbeta primers. The repertoire was sequenced with immunoSEQ multiplex PCR; TCRdb's copy has only in-frame clones and lacks some. Of around 90,000 clones listed, more than 65% are singletons. Points on this clone: No antigen is known for it.

General study results and limits: A later analysis linked a missense DCLRE1C variant to TCR beta V- and J-gene trimming.

Germline CDR1 LNHDA, CDR2 SQIVND (reference sequence). The V end was cut by 5 bases, the J end by 2 bases, with 16 bases between. The CDR3 runs 16 residues. The V and J genes are TRBV19 and TRBJ1-5; D is uncertain. The sample taken for sequencing was PBMCs. The receptor's source is a man aged 30-40 years in good health and CMV-seronegative. The CDR3 DNA reads as TGTGCCAGTAGTCCCTGGCCTAGTAGAGGCAATCAGCCCCAGCATTTT. It encodes CASSPWPSRGNQPQHF.